This entry concerns a single T cell receptor (beta chain). Its matching antigen is unknown. This sample is drawn from a study of OX40 agonist ivuxolimab in advanced cancers. Study results and caveats: Normalized T-cell clonal expansion was also low in some nonresponders. Researchers did not determine the expanded peripheral T cells' antigen specificity. CD4+ and CD8+ blood T cells expanded clonally by week 6 at 0.1 to 3.0 mg/kg.

The method was immunoSEQ multiplex PCR; TCRdb's version includes in-frame clones alone and lacks a portion of them. The data show some 46,000 clones, more than 75% seen once. V gave up 5 bases and J gave up 5 bases, with 18 bases separating them. CDR1 and CDR2 from the germline V gene are SEHNR and FQNEAQ (reference sequence). CDR3 length equals 15 residues. This receptor was taken from an adult with an advanced solid tumor such as melanoma, head and neck, liver or kidney cancer. The V gene is TRBV7-9, the J gene TRBJ2-5; D may be TRBD1 (6 bases). The sample in question was CD4+ or CD8+ T cells sorted from blood, obtained in a trial of the OX40 agonist ivuxolimab. The CDR3 DNA reads TGTGCCAGCAGCCGGCAGGACAGAGTTTTGGAGACCCAGTACTTC. This sequence encodes CASSRQDRVLETQYF.